The 5 T cell receptor beta chains reported below all come from one sample, sequenced in a study of cytomegalovirus exposure and HLA in healthy donors. In the PCR, 60 Vbeta and 13 Jbeta primers were used. The method was immunoSEQ multiplex PCR; TCRdb's version includes in-frame clones alone and lacks a portion of them. The sample contains approximately 120,000 clones, roughly 80% of which appear only once. Sequencing was carried out using PBMCs. The receptors come from a man aged 18 to 35 in good health and CMV-seropositive.

The chain couples TRBV27 to TRBJ2-3; 12 nucleotides agree with TRBD2. This CDR3 region has 15 residues. Per the germline V gene, CDR1 is MNHEY and CDR2 is SMNVEV (reference sequence). J was trimmed by 4 bases and V by 6 bases; bases with no gene match: 5. This chain's CDR3 is CASSLAGGRPDTQYF. The DNA for the CDR3 is TGTGCCAGCAGCCTAGCGGGGGGGCGTCCAGATACGCAGTATTTT.

The chain is built from TRBV10-3 and TRBJ2-5; a weak D match, TRBD1 (7 bases). Per the germline V gene, CDR1 is ENHRY and CDR2 is SYGVKD. CDR3 size: 15 residues. V was pared by 0 bases and J by 5 bases, with 13 bases between. The CDR3, as DNA: TGTGCCATCAGTGAGTCGTCAGGGGGGCTCGAGACCCAGTACTTC. Translation: CAISESSGGLETQYF.

The CDR3 bases are TGTGCCAGCTCACCACCGGGACAGGAGTATTCACCCCTCCACTTT. Translating gives CASSPPGQEYSPLHF. V and J are TRBV18 and TRBJ1-6; 8 bases line up with TRBD1. Trimming took 0 bases from V and 8 from J; bases not matched to a gene: 3. Per the germline V gene, CDR1 is KGHSH and CDR2 is LQKENI. This CDR3 has 15 residues.

The chain has TRBV10-2 and TRBJ1-1; TRBD1 agrees at 9 bases. Germline CDR1 reads WSHSY; CDR2 reads SAAADI. The CDR3 loop spans 11 amino acids. The junction had 4 bases not matched to a gene; V was cut back by 6 bases and J by 11 bases. CDR3 in DNA: TGCGCCAGCAGAAGGACAGGGGAGGCTTTCTTT. Translating gives CASRRTGEAFF.

The chain is built from TRBV28 and TRBJ1-2; 7 bases agree with TRBD1. Germline CDR1 MDHEN, CDR2 SYDVKM. V dropped 5 bases and J dropped 0; count of bases not matched to a gene: 12. The CDR3 sequence is 17 residues long. The CDR3 loop is CASSIPTGSAANYGYTF. The CDR3 DNA reads TGTGCCAGCAGTATCCCGACAGGGTCGGCGGCTAACTATGGCTACACCTTC.